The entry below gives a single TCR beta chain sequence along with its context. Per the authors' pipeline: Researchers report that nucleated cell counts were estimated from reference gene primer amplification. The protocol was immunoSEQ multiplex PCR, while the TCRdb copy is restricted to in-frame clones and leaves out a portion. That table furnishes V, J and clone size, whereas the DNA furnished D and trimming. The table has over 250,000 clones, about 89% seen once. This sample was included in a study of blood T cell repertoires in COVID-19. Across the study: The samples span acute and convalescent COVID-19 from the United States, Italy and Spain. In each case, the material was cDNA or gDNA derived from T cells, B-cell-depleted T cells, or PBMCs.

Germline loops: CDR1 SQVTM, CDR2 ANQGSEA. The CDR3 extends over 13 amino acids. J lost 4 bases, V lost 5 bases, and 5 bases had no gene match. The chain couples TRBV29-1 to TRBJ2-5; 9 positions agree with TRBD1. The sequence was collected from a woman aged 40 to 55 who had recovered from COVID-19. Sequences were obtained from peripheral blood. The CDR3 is CSVSQGARETQYF. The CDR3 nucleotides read TGCAGCGTTTCACAGGGGGCTAGAGAGACCCAGTACTTC.